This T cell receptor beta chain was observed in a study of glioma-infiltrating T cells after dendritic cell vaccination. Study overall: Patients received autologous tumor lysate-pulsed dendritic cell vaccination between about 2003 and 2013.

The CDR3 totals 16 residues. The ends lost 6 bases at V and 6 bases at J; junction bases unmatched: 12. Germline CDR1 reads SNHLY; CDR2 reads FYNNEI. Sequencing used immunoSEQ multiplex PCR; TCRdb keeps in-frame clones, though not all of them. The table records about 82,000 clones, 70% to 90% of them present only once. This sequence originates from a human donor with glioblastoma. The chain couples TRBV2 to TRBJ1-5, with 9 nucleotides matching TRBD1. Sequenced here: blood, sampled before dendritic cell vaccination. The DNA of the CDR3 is TGTGCCAGCAGCGGTGGGACCGGGACAGGGACTCAGCCCCAGCATTTT. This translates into CASSGGTGTGTQPQHF.